The present entry profiles one T cell receptor (beta chain) with its context. This clone is a singleton in its sample. Its target antigen remains unknown. Base qualities are not provided; no much larger clone lies one nucleotide away. The time point label here, explained by the study, means: week 11, during vaccination. A 20-mer mutant IDH1 peptide at 300 micrograms in Montanide made up each vaccine dose, which was injected subcutaneously together with topical imiquimod. The donors had newly diagnosed IDH1-mutant astrocytomas of WHO grade 3 or 4 that showed loss of nuclear ATRX. The samples were drawn from NOA16, a multicentre, single-arm, open-label phase I trial in Germany that tested a mutant IDH1 peptide vaccine in humans for the first time. The DNeasy Blood and Tissue Kit was used to extract genomic DNA from EDTA blood for TCRB sequencing. The method behind the library was the immunoSEQ multiplex PCR assay. Following the manufacturer's protocol, the hsTCRB Kit was used to amplify rearranged TCR beta chain sequences. TCRB libraries were sequenced on an Illumina MiSeq. Regarding the original processing steps: The kit vendor's proprietary platform handled demultiplexing, trimming and gene mapping. TCRdb re-hosts the immuneACCESS table, in-frame sequences only. Its copies lack some clones; in the studies checked, an unresolved V gene accounts for under half of them, and the cause for the rest is not known. The V and J calls and clone size were taken over from that table, and D and trimming were inferred from the DNA. Counted in this sample were about 36,000 clones; 80% of them appeared once. The top ten clonotypes cover approximately 16% of the sample.

The data were obtained in a study of a mutant IDH1 vaccine in newly diagnosed glioma (dated by TCRdb to 2020 to 2023). Describing the broader study: Patients were given eight vaccinations, in weeks 1, 3, 5, 7, 11, 15, 19 and 23, which matched visits V03 through V10. The approximately 32 treated patients were 62.5% male and around 38% female, with a mean age of about 43 years. Peripheral blood was drawn at six visits: V03 (baseline), V05, V07, V10, V12 and V13. Prior to enrollment, patients had been given standard therapy consisting of radiotherapy alone, temozolomide alone, or radiochemotherapy with temozolomide, with the combination given to most patients. Longitudinal TCRB deep sequencing was performed for about two dozen treated patients wherever samples were available for exploratory analyses. In the chemotherapy-containing groups, vaccination started alongside temozolomide cycles, whereas in patients who had radiotherapy alone it started 4-6 weeks after radiotherapy. Study-wide findings and limitations: Selection of PBMC samples for TCRB deep sequencing was based on availability. According to the authors, sample limitations meant that analyses of patient blood samples could not be reproduced. Across multiple MHC alleles, vaccine-induced immune responses were seen in just over 90% of patients. Pseudoprogression appeared unrelated to alterations in the top peripheral T cell clonotypes detected by TCRB sequencing.

Inclusive of the bounding cysteine and phenylalanine, the CDR3 is 15 residues long. Only CDR3 DNA is held: 45 bases, read in frame from base 1. Unmatched junction bases come to 9, with V trimmed by 0 bases and J by 8 bases. From the germline V gene (reference sequence), CDR1 is GTSNPN and CDR2 is SVGIG. This material consisted of peripheral blood mononuclear cells (PBMCs), taken from a glioma patient whose treatment included an IDH1 peptide vaccine. The chain uses TRBV30 and TRBJ2-1; the junction holds 8 bases that match TRBD1. The clonotype was recovered from a woman aged 25 to 39 with glioma. Some clones in this sample may be carry-over from other donors' samples. The CDR3 region: CAWSVGTGGWDEQFF. The DNA reads TGTGCCTGGAGTGTCGGAACAGGGGGGTGGGATGAGCAGTTCTTC. With the portions outside the CDR3 filled from the reference TRBV30 and TRBJ2-1 genes, the complete variable region becomes SQTIHQWPATLVQPVGSPLSLECTVEGTSNPNLYWYRQAAGRGLQLLFYSVGIGQISSEVPQNLSASRPQDRQFILSSKKLLLSDSGFYLCAWSVGTGGWDEQFFGPGTRLTVL.